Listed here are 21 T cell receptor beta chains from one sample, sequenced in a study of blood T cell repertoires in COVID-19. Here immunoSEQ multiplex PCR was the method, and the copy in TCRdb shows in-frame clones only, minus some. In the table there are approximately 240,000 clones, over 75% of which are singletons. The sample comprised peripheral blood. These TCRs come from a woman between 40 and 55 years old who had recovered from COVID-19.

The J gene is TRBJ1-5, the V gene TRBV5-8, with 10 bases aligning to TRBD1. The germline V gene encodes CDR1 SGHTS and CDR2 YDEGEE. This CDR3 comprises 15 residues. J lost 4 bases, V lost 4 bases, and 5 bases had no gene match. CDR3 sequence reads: CASSPRTGGNQPQHF. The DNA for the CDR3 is TGTGCCAGCAGCCCGCGGACAGGGGGTAATCAGCCCCAGCATTTT.

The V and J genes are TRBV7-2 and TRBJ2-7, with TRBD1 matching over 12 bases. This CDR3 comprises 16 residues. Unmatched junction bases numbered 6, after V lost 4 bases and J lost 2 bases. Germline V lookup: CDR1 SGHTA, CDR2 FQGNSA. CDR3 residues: CASSSDGTGGPYEQYF. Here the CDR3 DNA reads TGTGCCAGCAGCTCGGACGGGACAGGGGGCCCCTACGAGCAGTACTTC.

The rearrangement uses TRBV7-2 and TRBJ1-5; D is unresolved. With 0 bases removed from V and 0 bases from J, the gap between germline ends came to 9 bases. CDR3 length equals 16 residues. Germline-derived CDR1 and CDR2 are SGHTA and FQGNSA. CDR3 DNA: TGTGCCAGCAGCTTAGCGGCCAGTTATAGCAATCAGCCCCAGCATTTT. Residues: CASSLAASYSNQPQHF.

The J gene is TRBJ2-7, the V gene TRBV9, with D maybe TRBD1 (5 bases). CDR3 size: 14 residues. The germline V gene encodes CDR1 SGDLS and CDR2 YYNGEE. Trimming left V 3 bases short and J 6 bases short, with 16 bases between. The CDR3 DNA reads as TGTGCCAGCAGCGCCCGTGACAGCCTGAGCGAGCAGTACTTC. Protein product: CASSARDSLSEQYF.

The CDR3 here is CASSDRDRGFIIIPEAFF. In DNA, the CDR3 is TGTGCCAGCAGCGACCGGGACAGGGGGTTCATAATTATCCCTGAAGCTTTCTTT. V gene TRBV11-2 combines with J gene TRBJ1-1; 11 bases line up with TRBD1. From germline, CDR1 is SGHAT and CDR2 FQNNGV. This CDR3 is built from 18 residues. V lost 5 bases to trimming and J lost 6 bases; unmatched junction nucleotides: 17.

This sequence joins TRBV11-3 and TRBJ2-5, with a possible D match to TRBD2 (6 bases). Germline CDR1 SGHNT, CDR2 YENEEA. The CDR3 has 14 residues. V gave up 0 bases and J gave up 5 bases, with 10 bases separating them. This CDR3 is CASSLEAGTETQYF. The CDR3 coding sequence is TGTGCCAGCAGCTTAGAGGCAGGGACTGAGACCCAGTACTTC.

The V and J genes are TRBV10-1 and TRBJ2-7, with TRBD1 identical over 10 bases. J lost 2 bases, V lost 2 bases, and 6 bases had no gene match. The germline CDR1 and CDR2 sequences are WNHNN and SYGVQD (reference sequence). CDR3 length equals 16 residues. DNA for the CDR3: TGCGCCAGCAGTGAGGAGGTGGGACAGGGGACCTACGAGCAGTACTTC. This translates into CASSEEVGQGTYEQYF.

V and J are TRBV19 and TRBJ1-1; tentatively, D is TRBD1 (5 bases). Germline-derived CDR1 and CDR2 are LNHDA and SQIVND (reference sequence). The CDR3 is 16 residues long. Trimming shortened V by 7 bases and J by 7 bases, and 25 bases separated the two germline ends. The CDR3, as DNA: TGTGCCAGTACCCTCGGTAGTGGGGCGGTTAGGAATGAAGCTTTCTTT. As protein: CASTLGSGAVRNEAFF.

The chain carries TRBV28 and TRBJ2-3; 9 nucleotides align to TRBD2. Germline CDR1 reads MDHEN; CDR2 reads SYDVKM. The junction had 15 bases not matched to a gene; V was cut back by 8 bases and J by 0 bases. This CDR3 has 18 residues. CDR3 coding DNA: TGTGCCAGCTTATCCCTAAAATCTAGCGGGGTTAGCACAGATACGCAGTATTTT. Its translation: CASLSLKSSGVSTDTQYF.

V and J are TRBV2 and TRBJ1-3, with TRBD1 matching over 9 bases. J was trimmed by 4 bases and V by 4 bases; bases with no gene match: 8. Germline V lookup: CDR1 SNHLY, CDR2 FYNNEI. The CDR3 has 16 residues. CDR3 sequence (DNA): TGTGCCAGCAGTGGAAACAGGGGGCGAACGGGAAACACCATATATTTT. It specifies CASSGNRGRTGNTIYF.

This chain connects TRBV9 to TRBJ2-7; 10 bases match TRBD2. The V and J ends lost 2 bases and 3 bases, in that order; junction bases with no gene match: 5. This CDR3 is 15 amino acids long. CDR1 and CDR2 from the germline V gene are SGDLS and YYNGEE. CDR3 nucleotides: TGTGCCAGCAGCGTTACCCGGACTAGCGGCTACGAGCAGTACTTC. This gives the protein CASSVTRTSGYEQYF.

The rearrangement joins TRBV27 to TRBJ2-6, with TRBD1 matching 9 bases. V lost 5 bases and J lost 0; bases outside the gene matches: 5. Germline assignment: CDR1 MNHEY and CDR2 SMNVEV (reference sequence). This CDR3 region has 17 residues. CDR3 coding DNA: TGTGCCAGCAGTATTAGGACAGGGGACTCTGGGGCCAACGTCCTGACTTTC. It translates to CASSIRTGDSGANVLTF.

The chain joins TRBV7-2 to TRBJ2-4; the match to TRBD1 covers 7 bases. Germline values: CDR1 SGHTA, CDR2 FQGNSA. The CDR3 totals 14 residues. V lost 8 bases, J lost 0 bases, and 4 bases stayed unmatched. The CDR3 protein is CASRQGVAKNIQYF. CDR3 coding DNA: TGTGCCAGCCGACAGGGAGTAGCCAAAAACATTCAGTACTTC.

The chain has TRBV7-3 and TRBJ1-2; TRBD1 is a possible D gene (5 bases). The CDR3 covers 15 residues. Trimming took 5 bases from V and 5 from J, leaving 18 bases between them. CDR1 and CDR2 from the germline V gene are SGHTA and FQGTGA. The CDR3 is CASSPRPGPTYGYTF. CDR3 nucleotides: TGTGCCAGCAGCCCCAGACCAGGGCCAACGTATGGCTACACCTTC.

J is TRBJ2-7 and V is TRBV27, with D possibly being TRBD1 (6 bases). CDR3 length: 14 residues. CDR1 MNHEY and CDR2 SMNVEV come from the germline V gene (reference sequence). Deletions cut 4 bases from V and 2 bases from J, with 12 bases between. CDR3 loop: CASSSAGTPYEQYF. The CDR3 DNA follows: TGTGCCAGCAGTTCCGCCGGGACACCCTACGAGCAGTACTTC.

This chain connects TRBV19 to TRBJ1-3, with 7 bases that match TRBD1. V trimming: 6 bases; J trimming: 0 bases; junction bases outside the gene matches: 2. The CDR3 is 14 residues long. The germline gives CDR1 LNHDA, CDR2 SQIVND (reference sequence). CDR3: CASRGQHSGNTIYF. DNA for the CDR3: TGTGCCAGTAGGGGACAGCACTCTGGAAACACCATATATTTT.

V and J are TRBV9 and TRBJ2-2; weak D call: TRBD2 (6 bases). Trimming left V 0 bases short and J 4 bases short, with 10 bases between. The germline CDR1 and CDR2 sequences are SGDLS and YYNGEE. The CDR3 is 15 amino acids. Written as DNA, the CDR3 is TGTGCCAGCAGCGTAGGGCCGCGGGGCACCGGGGAGCTGTTTTTT. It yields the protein CASSVGPRGTGELFF.

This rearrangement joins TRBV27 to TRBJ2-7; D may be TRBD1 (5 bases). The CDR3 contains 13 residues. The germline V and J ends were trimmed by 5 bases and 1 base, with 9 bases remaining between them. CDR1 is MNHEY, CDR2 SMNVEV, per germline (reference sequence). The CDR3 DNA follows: TGTGCCAGCAGTCAGACAGTTTCCTACGAGCAGTACTTC. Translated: CASSQTVSYEQYF.

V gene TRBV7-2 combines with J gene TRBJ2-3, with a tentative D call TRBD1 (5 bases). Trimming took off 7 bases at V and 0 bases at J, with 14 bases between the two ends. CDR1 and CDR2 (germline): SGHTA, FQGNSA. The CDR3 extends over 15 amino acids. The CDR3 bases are TGTGCCAGCAATCTGTGGGCAGGGAGCACAGATACGCAGTATTTT. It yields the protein CASNLWAGSTDTQYF. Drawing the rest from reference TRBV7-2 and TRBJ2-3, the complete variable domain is GAGVSQSPSNKVTEKGKDVELRCDPISGHTALYWYRQSLGQGLEFLIYFQGNSAPDKSGLPSDRFSAERTGGSVSTLTIQRTQQEDSAVYLCASNLWAGSTDTQYFGPGTRLTVL.

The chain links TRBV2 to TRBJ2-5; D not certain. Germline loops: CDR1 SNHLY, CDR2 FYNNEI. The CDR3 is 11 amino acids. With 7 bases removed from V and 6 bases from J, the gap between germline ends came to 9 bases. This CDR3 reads CASTVLQTQYF. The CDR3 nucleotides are TGTGCCAGCACAGTCCTGCAGACCCAGTACTTC.

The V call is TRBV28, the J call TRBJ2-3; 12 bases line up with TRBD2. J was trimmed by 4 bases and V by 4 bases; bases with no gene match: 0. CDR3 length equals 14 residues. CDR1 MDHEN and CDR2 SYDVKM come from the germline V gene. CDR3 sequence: CASSSSGGADTQYF. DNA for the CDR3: TGTGCCAGCAGTTCTAGCGGGGGGGCAGATACGCAGTATTTT. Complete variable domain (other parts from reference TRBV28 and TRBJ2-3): DVKVTQSSRYLVKRTGEKVFLECVQDMDHENMFWYRQDPGLGLRLIYFSYDVKMKEKGDIPEGYSVSREKKERFSLILESASTNQTSMYLCASSSSGGADTQYFGPGTRLTVL.